The 12 T cell receptor beta chains below all came from one sample that was sequenced in a study of blood T cell repertoires in COVID-19. TCRdb's copy holds only in-frame clones and misses some; the assay was immunoSEQ multiplex PCR. Of about 250,000 clones in the sample, approximately 90% were seen once. Sequencing was performed on peripheral blood. The receptors were sampled from a woman in her forties who had recovered from COVID-19.

The chain employs TRBV5-6 and TRBJ1-2; 10 nucleotides agree with TRBD1. The CDR3 runs 15 residues. Germline CDR1 and CDR2: SGHDT and YYEEEE. Trimming removed 3 bases from V and 4 bases from J; junction bases left unmatched: 6. This chain's CDR3 is CASSWGQGKTYGYTF. The CDR3 region has the DNA TGTGCCAGCAGCTGGGGACAGGGGAAAACCTATGGCTACACCTTC.

The chain joins TRBV7-9 to TRBJ2-5; maybe TRBD2 (6 bases). Germline CDR1 is SEHNR and CDR2 is FQNEAQ (reference sequence). Trimming shortened V by 5 bases and J by 4 bases, and 17 bases separated the two germline ends. The CDR3 has 15 amino acids. The CDR3 protein is CASSPRQTRGETQYF. The CDR3 DNA follows: TGTGCCAGCAGCCCCCGTCAGACTAGAGGAGAGACCCAGTACTTC.

V is TRBV5-1 and J is TRBJ1-2, with TRBD1 matching over 8 bases. The CDR3 runs 15 residues. The germline V gene has CDR1 SGHRS and CDR2 YFSETQ. Trimming took 5 bases from V and 8 from J; bases not matched to a gene: 14. As DNA, the CDR3 is TGCGCCAGCAGGGCGGCACCGGACAGGGCCCGAGGCTACACCTTC. It codes for CASRAAPDRARGYTF.

The genes are TRBV5-6 and TRBJ1-5; possible D gene TRBD1, 6 bases. V was clipped by 3 bases and J by 6 bases, with 10 bases between them. The CDR3 is 13 amino acids. CDR1 and CDR2 from the germline V gene are SGHDT and YYEEEE. As DNA, the CDR3 is TGTGCCAGCAGCTGGGGGCCCTCTCAGCCCCAGCATTTT. It is translated as CASSWGPSQPQHF.

The V call is TRBV12-3 or TRBV12-4, the J call TRBJ1-1; 7 bases agree with TRBD1. The CDR3 is 13 residues long. J was trimmed by 4 bases and V by 5 bases; bases with no gene match: 4. This CDR3 reads CASSLQGSTEAFF. The CDR3 DNA sequence: TGTGCCAGCAGTCTACAGGGGAGCACTGAAGCTTTCTTT.

This clone was detected a few times. The chain carries TRBV5-1 and TRBJ2-2; possible D gene TRBD2, 5 bases. The V end was cut by 6 bases, the J end by 1 base, with 13 bases between. CDR1 is SGHRS, CDR2 YFSETQ, per germline. This CDR3 is 15 amino acids long. The DNA for the CDR3 is TGCGCCAGCACCCGGGATTTCTTGAACACCGGGGAGCTGTTTTTT. This gives the protein CASTRDFLNTGELFF.

This chain joins TRBV9 and TRBJ2-7; the match to TRBD2 covers 10 bases. Germline loops: CDR1 SGDLS, CDR2 YYNGEE. Trimming removed 0 bases from V and 6 bases from J; junction bases left unmatched: 12. The CDR3 length is 17 residues. As DNA, the CDR3 is TGTGCCAGCAGCGTAGGTGGGCTAGCGGGAGATTTGGGCGAGCAGTACTTC. It translates to CASSVGGLAGDLGEQYF.

J is TRBJ2-4 and V is TRBV3-1 (or the pseudogene TRBV3-2); 8 bases fit TRBD1. Losses at the gene ends were 1 base for V and 7 bases for J; bases not matched to a gene: 18. Per the germline V gene, CDR1 is LGHDT and CDR2 is YNNKEL (reference sequence). The CDR3 is 19 amino acids. The CDR3 nucleotides read TGTGCCAGCAGCCAAGGACAGGGGAGGTTCAGCTACCAAGGGAACATTCAGTACTTC. Translation gives CASSQGQGRFSYQGNIQYF.

The V and J genes are TRBV6-5 and TRBJ2-7; 7 bases are shared with TRBD1. The CDR3 consists of 16 residues. Losses at the gene ends were 2 bases for V and 4 bases for J; bases not matched to a gene: 11. Germline CDR1 reads MNHEY; CDR2 reads SVGAGI. Here the CDR3 DNA reads TGTGCCAGCAGTTACGGGTCGACAGGGCTGGGGTACGAGCAGTACTTC. This gives the protein CASSYGSTGLGYEQYF.

The table lists this clone with a count of one. CDR3 residues: CASSSGLIQDTQYF. CDR3 DNA sequence: TGTGCCAGCAGTTCGGGACTAATCCAAGATACGCAGTATTTT. The chain couples TRBV28 to TRBJ2-3, with 7 bases lining up with TRBD2. Trimming at V came to 4 bases and at J to 5 bases, leaving 6 bases not matched to a gene. CDR1 is MDHEN, CDR2 SYDVKM, per germline. The CDR3 is made up of 14 amino acids.

The V gene is TRBV5-1, the J gene TRBJ2-1, with D possibly matching TRBD1 (6 bases). CDR1 and CDR2 (germline): SGHRS, YFSETQ. Trimming shortened V by 3 bases and J by 4 bases, and 14 bases separated the two germline ends. The CDR3 has 15 residues. As DNA, the CDR3 is TGCGCCAGCAGCTCACAGGGAGAAGGGTACAATGAGCAGTTCTTC. Translating gives CASSSQGEGYNEQFF.

The J gene is TRBJ1-5, the V gene TRBV3-1 (or the pseudogene TRBV3-2), with 10 bases aligning to TRBD1. This CDR3 spans 13 amino acids. J gave up 7 bases and V 5 bases, and 2 bases lay outside the gene matches. CDR1 is LGHDT, CDR2 YNNKEL, per germline (reference sequence). CDR3 bases: TGTGCCAGCAGCGGGGACAGGGGCCAGCCCCAGCATTTT. Its protein is CASSGDRGQPQHF.